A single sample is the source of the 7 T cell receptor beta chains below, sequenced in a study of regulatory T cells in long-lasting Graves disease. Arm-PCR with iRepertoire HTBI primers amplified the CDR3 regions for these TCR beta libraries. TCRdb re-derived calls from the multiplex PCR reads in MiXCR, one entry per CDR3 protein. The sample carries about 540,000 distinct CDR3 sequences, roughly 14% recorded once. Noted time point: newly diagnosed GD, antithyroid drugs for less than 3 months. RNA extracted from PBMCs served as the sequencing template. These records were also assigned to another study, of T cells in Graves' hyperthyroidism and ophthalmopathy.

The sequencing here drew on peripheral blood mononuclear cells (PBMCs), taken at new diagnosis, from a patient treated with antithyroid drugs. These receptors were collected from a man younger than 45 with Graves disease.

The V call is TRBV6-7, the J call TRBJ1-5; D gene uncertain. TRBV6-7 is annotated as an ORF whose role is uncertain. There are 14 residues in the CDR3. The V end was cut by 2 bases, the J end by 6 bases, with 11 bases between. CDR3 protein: CASSYGQLGQPQHF. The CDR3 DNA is TGTGCCAGCAGTTACGGGCAGTTAGGTCAGCCCCAGCATTTT.

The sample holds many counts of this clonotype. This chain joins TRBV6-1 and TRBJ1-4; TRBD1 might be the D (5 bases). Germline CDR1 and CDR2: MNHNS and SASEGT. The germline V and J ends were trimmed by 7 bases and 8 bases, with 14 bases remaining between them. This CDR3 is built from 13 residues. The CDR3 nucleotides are TGTGCCAGCATCAGGGCAAACGAAGAAAAACTGTTTTTT. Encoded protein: CASIRANEEKLFF.

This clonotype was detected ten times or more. CDR3 in amino acids: CASSLVGSVYGYTF. In DNA form, the CDR3 reads TGTGCCAGCAGCTTAGTCGGATCTGTCTATGGCTACACCTTC. The chain couples TRBV7-2 to TRBJ1-2; no definite D call. In germline, CDR1 is SGHTA, CDR2 FQGNSA. V was pared by 1 base and J by 4 bases, with 10 bases between. The CDR3 is 14 amino acids.

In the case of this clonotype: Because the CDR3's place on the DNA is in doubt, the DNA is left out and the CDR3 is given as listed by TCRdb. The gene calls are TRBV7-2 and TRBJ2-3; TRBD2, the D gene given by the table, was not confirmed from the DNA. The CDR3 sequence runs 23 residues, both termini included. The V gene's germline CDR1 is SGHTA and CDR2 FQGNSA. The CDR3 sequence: CASSPTRTTYEQYFGPGTDTQYF.

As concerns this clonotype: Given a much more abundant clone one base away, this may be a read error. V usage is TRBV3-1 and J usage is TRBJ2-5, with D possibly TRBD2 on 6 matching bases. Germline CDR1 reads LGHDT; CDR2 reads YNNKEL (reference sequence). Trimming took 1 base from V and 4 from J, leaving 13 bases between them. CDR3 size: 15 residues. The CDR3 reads CASSQGLDFRETQYF. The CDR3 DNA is TGTGCCAGCAGCCAAGGACTAGACTTTCGAGAGACCCAGTACTTC.

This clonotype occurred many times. CDR3 in amino acids: CASSYTRLAGVRKLFF. The CDR3 DNA reads as TGTGCCAGCAGTTACACCAGACTAGCGGGAGTAAGGAAGCTGTTTTTT. V usage is TRBV6-9 and J usage is TRBJ2-2; 12 nucleotides match TRBD2. The CDR3 extends over 16 amino acids. The J segment lost 12 bases and the V segment lost 3 bases, leaving 11 bases of the junction unmatched. CDR1 and CDR2 (germline): MNHGY, SVAAGI.

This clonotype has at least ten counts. The CDR3 DNA follows: TGTGCCAGCGGGAGGACTAGCGGGCCGCAGTTCTTC. It is translated as CASGRTSGPQFF. The genes are TRBV27 and TRBJ2-1, with 11 bases aligning to TRBD2. Germline-derived CDR1 and CDR2 are MNHEY and SMNVEV (reference sequence). CDR3 length: 12 residues. Trimming removed 8 bases from V and 12 bases from J; junction bases left unmatched: 6.